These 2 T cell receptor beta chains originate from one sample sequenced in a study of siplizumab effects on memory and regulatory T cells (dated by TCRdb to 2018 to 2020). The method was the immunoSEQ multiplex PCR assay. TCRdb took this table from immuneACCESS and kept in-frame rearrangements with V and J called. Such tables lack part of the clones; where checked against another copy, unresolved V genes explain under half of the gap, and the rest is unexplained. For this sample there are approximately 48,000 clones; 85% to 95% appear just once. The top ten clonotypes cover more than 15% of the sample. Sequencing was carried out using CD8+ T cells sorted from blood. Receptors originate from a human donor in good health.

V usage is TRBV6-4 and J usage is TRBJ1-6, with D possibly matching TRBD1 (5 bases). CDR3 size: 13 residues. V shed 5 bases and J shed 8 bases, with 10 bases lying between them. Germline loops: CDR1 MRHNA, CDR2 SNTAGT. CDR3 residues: CASSFLRDSPLHF. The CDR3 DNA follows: TGTGCCAGCAGTTTCCTCAGGGATTCACCCCTCCACTTT.

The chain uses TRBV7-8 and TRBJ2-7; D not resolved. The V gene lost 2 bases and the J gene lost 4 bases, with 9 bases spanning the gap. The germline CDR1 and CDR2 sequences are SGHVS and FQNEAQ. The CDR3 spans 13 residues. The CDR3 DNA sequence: TGTGCCAGCAGCTTAACGCGGTGGTACGAGCAGTACTTC. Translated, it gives CASSLTRWYEQYF.